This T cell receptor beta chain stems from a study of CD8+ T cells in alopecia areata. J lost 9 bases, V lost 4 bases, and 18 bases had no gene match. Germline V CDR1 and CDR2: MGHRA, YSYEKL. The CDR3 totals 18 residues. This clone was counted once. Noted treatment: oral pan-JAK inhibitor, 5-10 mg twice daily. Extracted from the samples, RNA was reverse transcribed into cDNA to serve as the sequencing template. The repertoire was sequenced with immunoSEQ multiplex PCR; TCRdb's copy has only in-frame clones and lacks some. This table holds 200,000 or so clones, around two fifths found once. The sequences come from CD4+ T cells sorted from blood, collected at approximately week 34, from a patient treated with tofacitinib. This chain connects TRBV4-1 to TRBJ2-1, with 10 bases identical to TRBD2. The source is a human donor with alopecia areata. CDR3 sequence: CASSPLEWAASGGSEQFF. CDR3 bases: TGCGCCAGCAGCCCCCTGGAGTGGGCGGCTAGCGGGGGTAGTGAGCAGTTCTTC.